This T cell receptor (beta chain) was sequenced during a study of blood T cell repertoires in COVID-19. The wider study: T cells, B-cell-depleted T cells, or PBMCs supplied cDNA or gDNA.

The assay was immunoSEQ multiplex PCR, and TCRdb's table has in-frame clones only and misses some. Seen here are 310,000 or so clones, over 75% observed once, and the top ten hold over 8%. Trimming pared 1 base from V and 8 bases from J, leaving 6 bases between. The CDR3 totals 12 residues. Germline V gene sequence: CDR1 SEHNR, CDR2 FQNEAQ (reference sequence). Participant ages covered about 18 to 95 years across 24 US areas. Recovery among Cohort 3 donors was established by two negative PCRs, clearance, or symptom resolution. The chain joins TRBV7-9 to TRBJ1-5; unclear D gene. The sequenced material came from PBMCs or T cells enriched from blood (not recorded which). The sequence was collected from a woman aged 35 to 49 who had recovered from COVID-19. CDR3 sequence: CASSLEGEPQHF. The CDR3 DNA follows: TGTGCCAGCAGCTTAGAAGGAGAGCCCCAGCATTTT.